These T cell receptor beta chains were read from a single sample in a study of blood T cells in healthy people across ages. TCRdb ran MiXCR on the 5' RACE reads and lists one entry per CDR3 protein. Of about 1.4 million distinct CDR3 sequences listed, approximately 59% are singletons. Sequenced sample: blood. These receptor sequences come from a man aged 18 to 35 in good health. The CDR3 runs from the conserved cysteine through the conserved F or W. The D gene is left open where the match is weak. Clone size is given for some rows only: seen once, a few or many times, or a class if the clone is expanded.

D	size	V	J	length	DNA	CDR3
NA	once	TRBV20-1	TRBJ2-5	14	TGCAGTGCTAGTACCGGACAGTTCCAAGAGACCCAGTACTTC	CSASTGQFQETQYF
NA	NA	TRBV14	TRBJ2-7	15	TGTGCCAGCAGCCAATTGGTGACACTTCAATACGAGCAGTACTTC	CASSQLVTLQYEQYF
TRBD2	NA	TRBV10-3	TRBJ2-1	17	TGTGCCATCAGTGAAGTTCAGTTGGCTAGCGGTAACAATGAGCAGTTCTTC	CAISEVQLASGNNEQFF
TRBD1	NA	TRBV10-3	TRBJ2-7	11	TGTGCCATCGGACAGGGAGCCGAGCAGTACTTC	CAIGQGAEQYF
NA	NA	TRBV27	TRBJ2-2	15	TGTGCCAGAAACCCTGGATTTGCCAACACCGGGGAGCTGTTTTTT	CARNPGFANTGELFF
NA	NA	TRBV7-8	TRBJ1-5	16	TGTGCCAGCAGCCAGGTGGGGGGCGGAAGCAATCAGCCCCAGCATTTT	CASSQVGGGSNQPQHF
NA	NA	TRBV29-1	TRBJ2-1	14	TGCAGCGTTGAAGATCGCCACTGGGACTCAGAGCAGTTCTTC	CSVEDRHWDSEQFF
TRBD1	NA	TRBV18	TRBJ1-5	14	TGTGCCAGCTCACCGGACAGGAGGAGTCAGCCCCAGCATTTT	CASSPDRRSQPQHF
NA	NA	TRBV18	TRBJ2-6	16	TGTGCCAGCTCCGGAGGACCGAGCTCTGGGGCCAACGTCCTGACTTTC	CASSGGPSSGANVLTF
TRBD2	NA	TRBV4-2	TRBJ2-1	16	TGTGCCAGCAGCTTTTCCGGGACTAGCGGGAGGGGTGAGCAGTTCTTC	CASSFSGTSGRGEQFF
NA	NA	TRBV5-6	TRBJ2-3	13	TGTGCCAGCAGCCCCATGGGGGTAGATACGCAGTATTTT	CASSPMGVDTQYF
NA	few	TRBV12-3/TRBV12-4	TRBJ1-6	14	TGTGCCAGCAGTTTAAAGGAGGGAGGTTCACCCCTCCACTTT	CASSLKEGGSPLHF
TRBD2	NA	TRBV6-2/TRBV6-3	TRBJ2-3	15	TGTGCCAGCGAGGGACTGGGACTAGTTACAGATACGCAGTATTTT	CASEGLGLVTDTQYF
NA	few	TRBV20-1	TRBJ2-3	15	TGCAGTGCTTCGAGCGGGCGTTCTAGCACAGATACGCAGTATTTT	CSASSGRSSTDTQYF